This T cell receptor beta chain was documented in a study of T-cell memory formation after mild COVID-19. In TCRdb, the 5' RACE reads were re-called with MiXCR into one record per CDR3 protein. The sample holds about 150,000 distinct CDR3 sequences, around a third seen once. The V gene lost 5 bases and the J gene lost 13 bases, with 22 bases spanning the gap. Germline V lookup: CDR1 MNHNY, CDR2 SVGAGI (reference sequence). The CDR3 totals 14 residues. V is TRBV6-6 and J is TRBJ2-3; possible D gene TRBD1, 6 bases. This clonotype was obtained from an adult woman who had mild COVID-19 (a few samples of this study predate the infection). Cell type and time point are not known. The sequenced sample consisted of PBMCs or a T cell subset sorted from them (not recorded which). The CDR3, as DNA: TGTGCCAGCAGTAAACCCTCGGACAGCCCGGTGAAGTATTTT. The encoded protein is CASSKPSDSPVKYF.